Listed below are T cell receptor beta chains from one sample, sequenced in a study of T cell responses to AZD1222 COVID-19 vaccine. TCRdb keeps only in-frame clones here, not all; method: immunoSEQ multiplex PCR. In the table there are 110,000 to 150,000 clones, over 85% of which are singletons. This material consisted of peripheral blood, taken on day 0 of AZD1222 vaccination. Source of these receptors: an adult in good health. Both conserved end residues are part of each CDR3. The order of the fields is V gene, clone size, D gene, J gene, CDR3 DNA, CDR3 protein. D genes are given only for firm matches. Clone size is given for some rows only: seen once, a few or many times, or a class if the clone is expanded.

V gene: TRBV24-1; clone size: .; D gene: .; J gene: TRBJ2-3; CDR3 DNA: TGTGCCACCCTGGGACCATCCACAGATACGCAGTATTTT; CDR3 protein: CATLGPSTDTQYF
V gene: TRBV12-3/TRBV12-4; clone size: .; D gene: .; J gene: TRBJ2-7; CDR3 DNA: TGTGCCAGCAGTCTCGCCTCCTACGAGCAGTACTTC; CDR3 protein: CASSLASYEQYF
V gene: TRBV9; clone size: .; D gene: .; J gene: TRBJ2-2; CDR3 DNA: TGTGCCAGCAGCCTGCCTATGGGTGGTAACACCGGGGAGCTGTTTTTT; CDR3 protein: CASSLPMGGNTGELFF
V gene: TRBV24-1; clone size: .; D gene: .; J gene: TRBJ2-1; CDR3 DNA: TGTGCCACCAGTGCCGGGCGCCGAAGCTCCTACAATGAGCAGTTCTTC; CDR3 protein: CATSAGRRSSYNEQFF
V gene: TRBV3-1/TRBV3-2; clone size: medium-sized; D gene: .; J gene: TRBJ2-2; CDR3 DNA: TGTGCCAGCAGCCAAGATTTCGGAAACACCGGGGAGCTGTTTTTT; CDR3 protein: CASSQDFGNTGELFF
V gene: TRBV6-5; clone size: .; D gene: .; J gene: TRBJ2-7; CDR3 DNA: TGTGCCAGCAGTAGGGACGGTGGCTACGAGCAGTACTTC; CDR3 protein: CASSRDGGYEQYF
V gene: TRBV19; clone size: .; D gene: .; J gene: TRBJ1-4; CDR3 DNA: TGTGCCAGTAGTCGGGAGGACGGCCCTAATGAAAAACTGTTTTTT; CDR3 protein: CASSREDGPNEKLFF
V gene: TRBV19; clone size: .; D gene: TRBD1; J gene: TRBJ2-7; CDR3 DNA: TGTGCCAGTAGTATACAGGACAGGGAGTTGGGCGAGCAGTACTTC; CDR3 protein: CASSIQDRELGEQYF
V gene: TRBV25-1; clone size: .; D gene: .; J gene: TRBJ1-1; CDR3 DNA: TGTGCCAGCAGTGAACCAGGGGATTACACTGAAGCTTTCTTT; CDR3 protein: CASSEPGDYTEAFF
V gene: TRBV5-1; clone size: .; D gene: .; J gene: TRBJ2-1; CDR3 DNA: TGCGCCAGCAGCTTACAGGACAGCTCCTACAATGAGCAGTTCTTC; CDR3 protein: CASSLQDSSYNEQFF
V gene: TRBV6-5; clone size: .; D gene: .; J gene: TRBJ1-6; CDR3 DNA: TGTGCCAGCAGTTACGACGGGAGCTCCTATAATTCACCCCTCCACTTT; CDR3 protein: CASSYDGSSYNSPLHF
V gene: TRBV9; clone size: .; D gene: .; J gene: TRBJ1-6; CDR3 DNA: TGTGCCAGCAGCGTAGGGGGTCGATATTCACCCCTCCACTTT; CDR3 protein: CASSVGGRYSPLHF
V gene: TRBV18; clone size: .; D gene: .; J gene: TRBJ2-3; CDR3 DNA: TGTGCCAGCTCACCACCCGGCACAGATACGCAGTATTTT; CDR3 protein: CASSPPGTDTQYF
V gene: TRBV10-3; clone size: .; D gene: TRBD1; J gene: TRBJ1-3; CDR3 DNA: TGTGCCATCAGGGACCGGACAGGACCCCTTCGAAACACCATATATTTT; CDR3 protein: CAIRDRTGPLRNTIYF
V gene: TRBV11-2; clone size: .; D gene: TRBD1; J gene: TRBJ2-1; CDR3 DNA: TGTGCCAGCAGCAGGACAGGGGGCCTTTACAATGAGCAGTTCTTC; CDR3 protein: CASSRTGGLYNEQFF
V gene: TRBV30; clone size: once; D gene: .; J gene: TRBJ1-2; CDR3 DNA: TGTGCCTGGAGTAGGGACTATATGGGGGGCTACACCTTC; CDR3 protein: CAWSRDYMGGYTF
V gene: TRBV27; clone size: once; D gene: TRBD2; J gene: TRBJ2-1; CDR3 DNA: TGTGCCAGCAGTTTCTACGGACTAGGCTCCTACAATGAGCAGTTCTTC; CDR3 protein: CASSFYGLGSYNEQFF
V gene: TRBV7-2; clone size: .; D gene: .; J gene: TRBJ1-4; CDR3 DNA: TGTGCCAGCAGCTTAGCGACGGATGAAAAACTGTTTTTT; CDR3 protein: CASSLATDEKLFF
V gene: TRBV6-1; clone size: .; D gene: .; J gene: TRBJ2-2; CDR3 DNA: TGTGCCAGCAGTGAAGGGCCGAGCGGGGAGCTGTTTTTT; CDR3 protein: CASSEGPSGELFF
V gene: TRBV19; clone size: .; D gene: .; J gene: TRBJ2-5; CDR3 DNA: TGTGCCAGTAGTATTGGGGGCAAGGATGAGACCCAGTACTTC; CDR3 protein: CASSIGGKDETQYF
V gene: TRBV14; clone size: .; D gene: TRBD2; J gene: TRBJ2-5; CDR3 DNA: TGTGCCAGCAGCCCGGGACTAGCGGTCCAAGAGACCCAGTACTTC; CDR3 protein: CASSPGLAVQETQYF
V gene: TRBV5-8; clone size: .; D gene: .; J gene: TRBJ1-4; CDR3 DNA: TGTGCCAGCAGCGACCGGGACGGTAATGAAAAACTGTTTTTT; CDR3 protein: CASSDRDGNEKLFF
V gene: TRBV29-1; clone size: .; D gene: TRBD2; J gene: TRBJ2-1; CDR3 DNA: TGCAGCGTTGAAGGGTTGAGGACTAGCGGGAACAATGAGCAGTTCTTC; CDR3 protein: CSVEGLRTSGNNEQFF
V gene: TRBV28; clone size: .; D gene: .; J gene: TRBJ1-1; CDR3 DNA: TGTGCCAGCAGTCCACCGGGAGGGGCCCCGAACACTGAAGCTTTCTTT; CDR3 protein: CASSPPGGAPNTEAFF
V gene: TRBV12-3/TRBV12-4; clone size: once; D gene: .; J gene: TRBJ1-6; CDR3 DNA: TGTGCCAGCAGTTTATTGGAATCACCCCTCCACTTT; CDR3 protein: CASSLLESPLHF
V gene: TRBV19; clone size: .; D gene: .; J gene: TRBJ1-2; CDR3 DNA: TGTGCCAGTAGTCCGCTCACTACCTCTTTTGATGGCTACACCTTC; CDR3 protein: CASSPLTTSFDGYTF
V gene: TRBV10-2; clone size: .; D gene: TRBD1; J gene: TRBJ1-2; CDR3 DNA: TGCGCCAGCGGAACCCTCCCATTAGACTGGGACAGGCTTAACTATGGCTACACCTTC; CDR3 protein: CASGTLPLDWDRLNYGYTF
V gene: TRBV7-9; clone size: .; D gene: .; J gene: TRBJ2-1; CDR3 DNA: TGTGCCAGCAGGCCGGGCCAAGAGCAGTTCTTC; CDR3 protein: CASRPGQEQFF
V gene: TRBV4-1; clone size: .; D gene: .; J gene: TRBJ2-5; CDR3 DNA: TGCGCCAGCAGCCAAGATCCCCCCGGTTTGGCAGGTGTAAGGCAAGAGACCCAGTACTTC; CDR3 protein: CASSQDPPGLAGVRQETQYF
V gene: TRBV9; clone size: .; D gene: .; J gene: TRBJ2-2; CDR3 DNA: TGTGCCAGCAGCGTAGCTACAGTGGCAGGCGGGACCGGGGAGCTGTTTTTT; CDR3 protein: CASSVATVAGGTGELFF
V gene: TRBV19; clone size: .; D gene: .; J gene: TRBJ2-1; CDR3 DNA: TGTGCCAGTAGTAAGGATACATACAATGAGCAGTTCTTC; CDR3 protein: CASSKDTYNEQFF